Following are 25 T cell receptor beta chains from one sample sequenced in a study of blood T cell repertoires in COVID-19. TCRdb's copy holds only in-frame clones and misses some; the assay was immunoSEQ multiplex PCR. The sample shows tens of thousands of clones, around 85% of them seen only once. The sample comprised peripheral blood. Receptors were obtained from a man in his fifties or sixties with acute or convalescent COVID-19.

The chain has TRBV11-2 and TRBJ2-7, with a weak D call TRBD2 (6 bases). The length of the CDR3 is 15 residues. With 4 bases removed from V and 3 bases from J, the gap between germline ends came to 16 bases. Looked up from germline, CDR1 is SGHAT and CDR2 is FQNNGV. CDR3 in DNA: TGTGCCAGCAGCTCGGAGACTAGTCGGGTCTACGAGCAGTACTTC. Translating it yields CASSSETSRVYEQYF.

V gene TRBV3-1 (or the pseudogene TRBV3-2) combines with J gene TRBJ2-6; D perhaps matches TRBD1 (5 bases). The CDR3 sequence is 18 residues long. CDR1 and CDR2 (germline): LGHDT, YNNKEL (reference sequence). Trimming took off 3 bases at V and 0 bases at J, with 15 bases between the two ends. The CDR3 is CASSHLTGQLSGANVLTF. The CDR3 region has the DNA TGTGCCAGCAGCCACCTAACCGGACAACTCTCTGGGGCCAACGTCCTGACTTTC.

The rearrangement joins TRBV5-4 to TRBJ1-1, with D uncertain. Germline V gene lookup returns CDR1 SGHNT and CDR2 YYREEE (reference sequence). The V gene lost 4 bases and the J gene lost 1 base, with 8 bases spanning the gap. The CDR3 has 13 amino acids. The CDR3 spells CASSTGGNTEAFF. The CDR3 nucleotides are TGTGCCAGCAGCACGGGAGGGAACACTGAAGCTTTCTTT.

The rearrangement links TRBV3-1 (or the pseudogene TRBV3-2) to TRBJ2-7; D is uncertain. The CDR3 is 13 residues long. Trimming took off 4 bases at V and 2 bases at J, with 9 bases between the two ends. Germline V gene data show CDR1 as LGHDT and CDR2 as YNNKEL (reference sequence). The CDR3 sequence: CASSPGGAYEQYF. In DNA form, the CDR3 reads TGTGCCAGCAGCCCCGGCGGTGCCTACGAGCAGTACTTC.

J is TRBJ2-1 and V is TRBV5-8, with 7 bases identical to TRBD1. V lost 4 bases to trimming and J lost 3 bases; unmatched junction nucleotides: 10. The CDR3 contains 16 residues. CDR1 SGHTS and CDR2 YDEGEE come from the germline V gene. DNA of the CDR3: TGTGCCAGCAGCCCGTCGACAGGGTCTGTCTACAATGAGCAGTTCTTC. Protein: CASSPSTGSVYNEQFF.

The V gene is TRBV19, the J gene TRBJ1-4; D not certain. The V and J ends lost 7 bases and 8 bases respectively, with 20 bases between them. The CDR3 loop spans 15 amino acids. Germline V CDR1 and CDR2: LNHDA, SQIVND (reference sequence). DNA of the CDR3: TGTGCCAGTATCGAGCGTGGAGGGAAGTACGAAAAACTGTTTTTT. Its translation is CASIERGGKYEKLFF.

This chain connects TRBV30 to TRBJ2-2; TRBD2 is a possible D gene (5 bases). Trimming pared 0 bases from V and 4 bases from J, leaving 15 bases between. Looked up from germline, CDR1 is GTSNPN and CDR2 is SVGIG (reference sequence). This CDR3 is built from 16 residues. DNA of the CDR3: TGTGCCTGGAGTGTAGGTGCGGGTTCAAGCACCGGGGAGCTGTTTTTT. Translated: CAWSVGAGSSTGELFF.

The rearrangement links TRBV18 to TRBJ2-2; D might be TRBD1 (5 bases). V lost 3 bases and J lost 0, with 11 bases in between. In germline, CDR1 is KGHSH, CDR2 LQKENI. The CDR3 has 16 amino acids. In DNA form, the CDR3 reads TGTGCCAGCTCACCCCAGCAGGGAACGAACACCGGGGAGCTGTTTTTT. It is translated as CASSPQQGTNTGELFF.

This rearrangement joins TRBV4-2 to TRBJ2-7, with 10 bases matching TRBD2. CDR1 LGHNA and CDR2 YNFKEQ come from the germline V gene. Trimming at V came to 0 bases and at J to 3 bases, leaving 5 bases not matched to a gene. The CDR3 spans 16 residues. In DNA, the CDR3 is TGTGCCAGCAGCCAAGATTCCCTAGCGGGGGACTACGAGCAGTACTTC. Translating it yields CASSQDSLAGDYEQYF.

The gene calls are TRBV19 and TRBJ1-2; the match to TRBD1 covers 7 bases. The CDR3 has 20 amino acids. Germline CDR1 reads LNHDA; CDR2 reads SQIVND (reference sequence). The V and J ends lost 3 bases and 0 bases, in that order; junction bases with no gene match: 19. DNA for the CDR3: TGTGCCAGTAGTATTTTCGTTCTTCGGACAGGCCCACCAGCTAACTATGGCTACACCTTC. It yields the protein CASSIFVLRTGPPANYGYTF.

The gene calls are TRBV3-1 (or the pseudogene TRBV3-2) and TRBJ2-3; maybe TRBD2 (6 bases). The CDR3 loop spans 18 amino acids. V shed 1 base and J shed 5 bases, with 22 bases lying between them. The germline gives CDR1 LGHDT, CDR2 YNNKEL (reference sequence). CDR3 region: CASSQVPLPGGRGDTQYF. CDR3 in DNA: TGTGCCAGCAGCCAAGTTCCCTTACCCGGGGGTAGGGGAGATACGCAGTATTTT.

The chain uses TRBV4-2 and TRBJ2-7, with D possibly TRBD1 on 5 matching bases. The germline V gene has CDR1 LGHNA and CDR2 YNFKEQ. This CDR3 contains 14 residues. Trimming stripped 0 bases from V and 4 bases from J, with 10 bases between. The CDR3 DNA follows: TGTGCCAGCAGCCAAGATCGGACAACATACGAGCAGTACTTC. Translation: CASSQDRTTYEQYF.

This chain links TRBV12-3 or TRBV12-4 with TRBJ1-1; D ambiguous. Trimming left V 5 bases short and J 8 bases short, with 12 bases between. The CDR3 length is 12 residues. The CDR3 DNA sequence: TGTGCCAGCAGTCTCGGCGGGCCAGAAGCTTTCTTT. It yields the protein CASSLGGPEAFF.

The V and J genes are TRBV5-4 and TRBJ2-7, with D uncertain. The germline V gene has CDR1 SGHNT and CDR2 YYREEE (reference sequence). The CDR3 has 16 amino acids. The V and J ends lost 5 bases and 2 bases respectively, with 20 bases between them. CDR3 in amino acids: CASSSRSGGFPYEQYF. The CDR3 DNA reads TGTGCCAGCAGTTCAAGGAGTGGCGGTTTCCCCTACGAGCAGTACTTC. Full variable domain (rest looked up from reference TRBV5-4 and TRBJ2-7): ETGVTQSPTHLIKTRGQQVTLRCSSQSGHNTVSWYQQALGQGPQFIFQYYREEENGRGNFPPRFSGLQFPNYSSELNVNALELDDSALYLCASSSRSGGFPYEQYFGPGTRLTVT.

This clone was found once. The chain recombines TRBV5-4 with TRBJ1-2, with D unresolved. This CDR3 is built from 14 residues. Germline values: CDR1 SGHNT, CDR2 YYREEE (reference sequence). V was trimmed by 1 base and J by 2 bases, leaving 9 bases between them. CDR3 residues: CASSLSQANYGYTF. CDR3 DNA sequence: TGTGCCAGCAGCTTGTCCCAGGCCAACTATGGCTACACCTTC.

The chain carries TRBV25-1 and TRBJ1-1; the match to TRBD1 covers 9 bases. Unmatched junction bases numbered 5, after V lost 3 bases and J lost 6 bases. The germline CDR1 and CDR2 sequences are MGHDK and SYGVNS. The CDR3 sequence is 14 residues long. The CDR3 reads CASSEPTGGAEAFF. For the CDR3, the DNA is TGTGCCAGCAGTGAGCCCACAGGGGGCGCTGAAGCTTTCTTT.

This clone was picked up a small number of times. Other DNA sequences from this sample encode an identical CDR3 as well. CDR3 protein: CASSLGQGGTEAFF. CDR3 bases: TGCGCCAGCAGCCTTGGACAGGGAGGCACTGAAGCTTTCTTT. V and J are TRBV5-1 and TRBJ1-1, with 8 bases lining up with TRBD1. The germline gives CDR1 SGHRS, CDR2 YFSETQ. CDR3 length equals 14 residues. Unmatched junction bases numbered 6, after V lost 4 bases and J lost 4 bases.

The chain recombines TRBV6-5 with TRBJ2-5, with TRBD2 as a possible D gene (6 bases). V lost 7 bases to trimming and J lost 3 bases, with 18 bases between them. The germline V gene has CDR1 MNHEY and CDR2 SVGAGI. CDR3 length: 15 amino acids. In nucleotides, the CDR3 is TGTGCCAGCAAACCAGCACCCGGGGGAAAAGAGACCCAGTACTTC. Encoded protein: CASKPAPGGKETQYF.

The rearrangement links TRBV13 to TRBJ1-1, with 7 bases identical to TRBD1. The CDR3 runs 15 residues. Germline V gene lookup returns CDR1 PRHDT and CDR2 FYEKMQ (reference sequence). V was clipped by 5 bases and J by 3 bases; unmatched bases: 9. CDR3 coding DNA: TGTGCCAGCAGCATCAGGGGGGCGCGGGACACTGAAGCTTTCTTT. Residues: CASSIRGARDTEAFF. Variable domain in full (rest from reference TRBV13 and TRBJ1-1): AAGVIQSPRHLIKEKRETATLKCYPIPRHDTVYWYQQGPGQDPQFLISFYEKMQSDKGSIPDRFSAQQFSDYHSELNMSSLELGDSALYFCASSIRGARDTEAFFGQGTRLTVV.

The chain couples TRBV30 to TRBJ1-5; a weak D match, TRBD1 (5 bases). Trimming pared 0 bases from V and 6 bases from J, leaving 9 bases between. CDR1 and CDR2 (germline): GTSNPN, SVGIG (reference sequence). The CDR3 has 13 residues. CDR3 sequence: CAWSVTEGQPQHF. CDR3 bases: TGTGCCTGGAGTGTGACAGAAGGTCAGCCCCAGCATTTT.

CDR3 in DNA: TGTGCCAGCAGCTCAAGCGGGACAGGAGGATCACCCCTCCACTTT. It is translated as CASSSSGTGGSPLHF. The V and J genes are TRBV7-9 and TRBJ1-6; 8 nucleotides align to TRBD1. The germline V gene has CDR1 SEHNR and CDR2 FQNEAQ (reference sequence). V lost 4 bases and J lost 10; bases outside the gene matches: 9. The length of the CDR3 is 15 residues.

J is TRBJ2-1 and V is TRBV19, with 11 bases fitting TRBD1. The CDR3 loop spans 14 amino acids. In germline, CDR1 is LNHDA, CDR2 SQIVND (reference sequence). V was clipped by 5 bases and J by 9 bases; unmatched bases: 6. CDR3 DNA sequence: TGTGCCAGTAGTGTGGGGACAGGGGGTGGTGAGCAGTTCTTC. Protein sequence: CASSVGTGGGEQFF.

The chain links TRBV9 to TRBJ1-1; 9 bases align to TRBD1. The CDR3 spans 16 residues. Unmatched junction bases numbered 10, after V lost 4 bases and J lost 3 bases. In germline, CDR1 is SGDLS, CDR2 YYNGEE. CDR3 region: CASSRGQGRMDTEAFF. In nucleotides, the CDR3 is TGTGCCAGCAGCCGGGGACAGGGAAGAATGGACACTGAAGCTTTCTTT.

The CDR3 region is CATSRDPGAGQPQHF. As DNA, the CDR3 is TGTGCCACCAGCAGAGATCCAGGGGCAGGTCAGCCCCAGCATTTT. V and J are TRBV15 and TRBJ1-5, with a possible D match to TRBD1 (6 bases). V was cut by 0 bases and J by 6 bases, with 12 bases left in between. The CDR3 has 15 residues. The germline V gene has CDR1 LNHNV and CDR2 YYDKDF (reference sequence).

The chain uses TRBV3-1 (or the pseudogene TRBV3-2) and TRBJ2-7; TRBD2 matches at 10 bases. V gave up 4 bases and J gave up 4 bases; unmatched junction bases: 7. Germline V CDR1 and CDR2: LGHDT, YNNKEL (reference sequence). This CDR3 comprises 15 residues. The DNA of the CDR3 is TGTGCCAGCAGCCCAGCGGGGGGGGCGGGGTACGAGCAGTACTTC. Amino acids: CASSPAGGAGYEQYF.